This is a list of T cell receptor beta chains from one sample in a study of CD8 T cells in ankylosing spondylitis. TCRdb used MiXCR to reprocess the 5' RACE reads, holding one entry per CDR3 protein. This sample has just under 550,000 distinct CDR3 sequences, with about 12% found just once. The material sequenced was blood, either unsorted or a sorted T cell fraction (not recorded which). The receptors shown here come from a male donor with ankylosing spondylitis. The CDR3 runs from the conserved cysteine through the conserved F or W. Fields, in order: clone size, V gene, D gene, J gene, CDR3 DNA, CDR3 protein. A D gene is named only where the DNA matches it firmly. Part of the rows lack a size; the others show once, few, many or a class for expanded clones.

>NA|TRBV19|NA|TRBJ1-2
TGTGCCACTAGACAGGTCTATGGCTACACCTTC
CATRQVYGYTF
>few|TRBV5-1|NA|TRBJ2-5
TGCGCCAGCAGCTTACCGCCAGGGGGGCAAGAGACCCAGTACTTC
CASSLPPGGQETQYF
>few|TRBV20-1|TRBD1|TRBJ1-3
TGCAGTGCTAGAGTCCGGGACAGGGTGGACACCATATATTTT
CSARVRDRVDTIYF
>NA|TRBV4-2|NA|TRBJ2-2
TGTGCCAGCAGCCCTGGGGGTAGGGGAGTAGGGAACACCGGGGAGCTGTTTTTT
CASSPGGRGVGNTGELFF
>NA|TRBV6-5|TRBD2|TRBJ2-4
TGTGCCAGCAGTTACGCCTGGCCTAGCGGGAGCATGGACATTCAGTACTTC
CASSYAWPSGSMDIQYF
>many|TRBV29-1|TRBD1|TRBJ1-6
TGCAGCGTTTCGACAGGGGGCAATTCACCCCTCCACTTT
CSVSTGGNSPLHF
>NA|TRBV18|NA|TRBJ1-2
TGTGCCAGCACCTCCGGGAGGAACTATGGCTACACCTTC
CASTSGRNYGYTF
>NA|TRBV19|NA|TRBJ1-2
TGTGCCAGTAGGACAGTCTCCTATGGCTACACCTTC
CASRTVSYGYTF
>few|TRBV12-3/TRBV12-4|TRBD2|TRBJ2-2
TGTGCCAGCAGTTTAGGTCCTAGCGGGAGTTCTGAGGAGCTGTTTTTT
CASSLGPSGSSEELFF
>few|TRBV6-1|NA|TRBJ1-6
TGTGCCAGCAGTGAAGCAAGGCTTTCACCCCTCCACTTT
CASSEARLSPLHF
>NA|TRBV5-1|NA|TRBJ2-2
TGCGCCAGCAGCTTGCTACGGCGGAGCACCGGGGAGCTGTTTTTT
CASSLLRRSTGELFF
>few|TRBV19|TRBD1|TRBJ2-2
TGTGCCAGTAGTACTGGACAGGGGGGGGAGCTGTTTTTT
CASSTGQGGELFF
>few|TRBV21-1|NA|TRBJ1-6
TGTGCCAGCAGCAAAGCTCTAGGGACAGGGTTTCGGAGTCATAAGCCACCCCTCCACTTT
CASSKALGTGFRSHKPPLHF
>many|TRBV5-1|TRBD2|TRBJ2-2
TGCGCCAGCAGCTTGTTAGCGGGAGGGCCCTCCGGGGAGCTGTTTTTT
CASSLLAGGPSGELFF
>NA|TRBV7-8|NA|TRBJ2-7
TGTGCCAGCAGCTTATCTCCGGGTATCTACGAGCAGTACTTC
CASSLSPGIYEQYF
>NA|TRBV20-1|NA|TRBJ2-2
TGCAGTGCTAGCATATCAGGGGCCGGGGAGCTGTTTTTT
CSASISGAGELFF
>few|TRBV4-1|TRBD2|TRBJ2-5
TGCGCCAGCAGCCAAGATAGGACTAGCGGGCAAGAGACCCAGTACTTC
CASSQDRTSGQETQYF
>NA|TRBV28|NA|TRBJ2-3
TGTGCCAGCAGTTTCCCCGACCGGGATACGCAGTATTTT
CASSFPDRDTQYF
>NA|TRBV5-5|NA|TRBJ1-1
TGTGCCAGCAGCTTGGAGGACCAGGACATGAACACTGAAGCTTTCTTT
CASSLEDQDMNTEAFF
>NA|TRBV7-6|NA|TRBJ2-7
TGTGCCAGCAGCTCGGGACATACCTACGAGCAGTACTTC
CASSSGHTYEQYF
>many|TRBV9|TRBD1|TRBJ1-4
TGTGCCAGCAGCGCGACGACAGGGTTCGATGAAAAACTGTTTTTT
CASSATTGFDEKLFF
>NA|TRBV15|NA|TRBJ2-1
TGTGCCACCTCGGGACAGGGTAACGGGAGGGTCTACAATGAGCAGTTCTTC
CATSGQGNGRVYNEQFF
>NA|TRBV15|TRBD2|TRBJ2-7
TGTGCCACCAGCAGAGTCCTAGCGGGAGCCCACGAGCAGTACTTC
CATSRVLAGAHEQYF
>NA|TRBV5-1|NA|TRBJ2-7
TGCGCCAGCAGCCCTACAGGGTCGAACGAGCAGTACTTC
CASSPTGSNEQYF
>NA|TRBV20-1|TRBD1|TRBJ1-5
TGCAGTGCGAGGGACAGGCGGAATAGCAATCAGCCCCAGCATTTT
CSARDRRNSNQPQHF
>few|TRBV6-1|NA|TRBJ2-5
TGTGCCAGCAAGCAGGGGAACCTTCAAGAGACCCAGTACTTC
CASKQGNLQETQYF
>NA|TRBV20-1|TRBD2|TRBJ2-1
TGCAGTGCTAGTGATAGGGGCGGGGGCTCCTACAATGAGCAGTTCTTC
CSASDRGGGSYNEQFF
>many|TRBV3-1|TRBD2|TRBJ2-4
TGTGCCAGCAGCCATCCGGGAGGGGTAGCCAAAAACATTCAGTACTTC
CASSHPGGVAKNIQYF
>NA|TRBV10-2|TRBD2|TRBJ2-7
TGCGCCAGCATTGGGGGACTAGCGGGGGGCCTTTACGAGCAGTACTTC
CASIGGLAGGLYEQYF
>NA|TRBV24-1|TRBD1|TRBJ1-5
TGTGCCACCAGTGAATCAACACAGGGGGCGAGCAATCAGCCCCAGCATTTT
CATSESTQGASNQPQHF
>NA|TRBV3-1|NA|TRBJ1-3
TGTGCCAGCAGCCAGTTGGGGGGCAGCTCTGGAAACACCATATATTTT
CASSQLGGSSGNTIYF
>few|TRBV5-1|NA|TRBJ2-1
TGCGCCAGCAGCTTGGATGGGGGTCCTGCCAATGAGCAGTTCTTC
CASSLDGGPANEQFF
>few|TRBV24-1|TRBD2|TRBJ2-5
TGTGCCACCAGTGATACTAAGCGGGGGGGAACCCAGTACTTC
CATSDTKRGGTQYF
>few|TRBV12-3/TRBV12-4|NA|TRBJ2-5
TGTGCCAGCAGTTTAGCCCTCGGGACACAAGAGACCCAGTACTTC
CASSLALGTQETQYF
>NA|TRBV20-1|NA|TRBJ2-1
TGCAGTGCCCCCGGACAGGAGGGGAATGAGCAGTTCTTC
CSAPGQEGNEQFF
>few|TRBV10-3|NA|TRBJ1-1
TGTGCCATCAGTGAAAGTTCACAGATCACTGAAGCTTTCTTT
CAISESSQITEAFF
>few|TRBV15|NA|TRBJ1-1
TGTGCCACCAGCAGAGATCGACGGCCTGAAGCTTTCTTT
CATSRDRRPEAFF
>NA|TRBV11-3|NA|TRBJ2-1
TGTGCCAGCACCATAGGAGTGGGCACCTACAATGAGCAGTTGTTC
CASTIGVGTYNEQLF
>NA|TRBV20-1|TRBD2|TRBJ2-7
TGCAGTGCTAGAGAAAGCGGGAGGGCCTACGAGCAGTACTTC
CSARESGRAYEQYF
>NA|TRBV7-2|NA|TRBJ1-4
TGTGCCAGCAGCCCCGCAACTAATGAAAAACTGTTTTTT
CASSPATNEKLFF
>few|TRBV6-6|NA|TRBJ1-4
TGTGCCAGCAGTTACTCGAGGGAAAAACTGTTTTTT
CASSYSREKLFF
>few|TRBV20-1|NA|TRBJ2-5
TGCAGTGCCAGAAGTGGTCTGCCGTTAGTGTTCCAAGAGACCCAGTACTTC
CSARSGLPLVFQETQYF